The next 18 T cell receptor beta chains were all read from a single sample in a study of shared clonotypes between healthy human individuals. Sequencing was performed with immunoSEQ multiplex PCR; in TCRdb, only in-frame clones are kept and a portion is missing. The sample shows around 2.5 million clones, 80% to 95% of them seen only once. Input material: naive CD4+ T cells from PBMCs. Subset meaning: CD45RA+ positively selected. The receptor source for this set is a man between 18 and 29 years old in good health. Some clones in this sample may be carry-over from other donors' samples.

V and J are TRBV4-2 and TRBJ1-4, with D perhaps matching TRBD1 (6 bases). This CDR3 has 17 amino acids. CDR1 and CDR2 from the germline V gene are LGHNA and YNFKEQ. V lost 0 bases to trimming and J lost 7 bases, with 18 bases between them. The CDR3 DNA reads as TGTGCCAGCAGCCAAGATGGTCTCCAGGGGTGGGGTGAAAAACTGTTTTTT. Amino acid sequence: CASSQDGLQGWGEKLFF.

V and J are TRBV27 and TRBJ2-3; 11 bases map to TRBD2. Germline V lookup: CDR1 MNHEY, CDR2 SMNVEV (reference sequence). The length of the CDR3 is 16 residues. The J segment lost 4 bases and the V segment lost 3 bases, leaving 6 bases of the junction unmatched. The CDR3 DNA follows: TGTGCCAGCAGTTTCCAGCTAGCGGGAGGCTCAGATACGCAGTATTTT. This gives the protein CASSFQLAGGSDTQYF.

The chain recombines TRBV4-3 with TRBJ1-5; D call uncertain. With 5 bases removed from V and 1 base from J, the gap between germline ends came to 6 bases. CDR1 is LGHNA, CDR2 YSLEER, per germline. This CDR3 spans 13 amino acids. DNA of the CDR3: TGCGCCAGCAGCAGGGAGAGCAATCAGCCCCAGCATTTT. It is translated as CASSRESNQPQHF.

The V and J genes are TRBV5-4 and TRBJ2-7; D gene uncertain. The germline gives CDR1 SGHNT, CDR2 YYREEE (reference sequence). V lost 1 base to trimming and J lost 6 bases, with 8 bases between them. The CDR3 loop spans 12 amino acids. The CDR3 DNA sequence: TGTGCCAGCAGCTTGCCAGAAGTCGAGCAGTACTTC. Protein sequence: CASSLPEVEQYF.

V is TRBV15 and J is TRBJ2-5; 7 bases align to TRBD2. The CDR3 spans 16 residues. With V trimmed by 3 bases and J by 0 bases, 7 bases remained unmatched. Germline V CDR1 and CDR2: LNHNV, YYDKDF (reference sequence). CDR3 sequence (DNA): TGTGCCACCAGCAGTCCCCTAGCGGCAAACCAAGAGACCCAGTACTTC. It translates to CATSSPLAANQETQYF. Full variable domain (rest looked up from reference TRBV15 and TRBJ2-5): DAMVIQNPRYQVTQFGKPVTLSCSQTLNHNVMYWYQQKSSQAPKLLFHYYDKDFNNEADTPDNFQSRRPNTSFCFLDIRSPGLGDTAMYLCATSSPLAANQETQYFGPGTRLLVL.

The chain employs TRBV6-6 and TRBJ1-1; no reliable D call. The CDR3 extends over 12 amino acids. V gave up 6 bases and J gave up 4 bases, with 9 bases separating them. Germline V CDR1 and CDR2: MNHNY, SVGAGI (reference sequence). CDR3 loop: CASSHSGTEAFF. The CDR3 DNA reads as TGTGCCAGCAGCCACAGTGGCACTGAAGCTTTCTTT.

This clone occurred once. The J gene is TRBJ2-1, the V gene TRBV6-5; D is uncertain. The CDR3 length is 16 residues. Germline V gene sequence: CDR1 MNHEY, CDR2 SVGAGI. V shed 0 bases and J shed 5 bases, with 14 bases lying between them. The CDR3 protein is CASSYSPSAGDNEQFF. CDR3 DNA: TGTGCCAGCAGTTACTCGCCTTCAGCTGGGGACAATGAGCAGTTCTTC.

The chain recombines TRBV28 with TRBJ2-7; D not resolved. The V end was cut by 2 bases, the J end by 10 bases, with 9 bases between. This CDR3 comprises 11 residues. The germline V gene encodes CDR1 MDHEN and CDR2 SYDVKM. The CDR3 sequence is CASSLKSPQYF. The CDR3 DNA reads TGTGCCAGCAGTTTAAAGTCTCCCCAGTACTTC.

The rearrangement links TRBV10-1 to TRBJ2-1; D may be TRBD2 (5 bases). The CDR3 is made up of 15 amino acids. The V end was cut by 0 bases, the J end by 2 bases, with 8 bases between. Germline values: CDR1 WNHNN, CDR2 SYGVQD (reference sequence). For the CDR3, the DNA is TGCGCCAGCAGTGAGTCAAGCGGCCCCTACAATGAGCAGTTCTTC. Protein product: CASSESSGPYNEQFF.

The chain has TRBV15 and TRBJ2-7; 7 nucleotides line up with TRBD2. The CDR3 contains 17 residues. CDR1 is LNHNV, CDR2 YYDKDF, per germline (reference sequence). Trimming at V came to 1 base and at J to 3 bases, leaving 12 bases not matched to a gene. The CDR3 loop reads CATSRGEVGGGNYEQYF. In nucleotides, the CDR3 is TGTGCCACCAGCAGAGGGGAGGTCGGCGGGGGAAACTACGAGCAGTACTTC.

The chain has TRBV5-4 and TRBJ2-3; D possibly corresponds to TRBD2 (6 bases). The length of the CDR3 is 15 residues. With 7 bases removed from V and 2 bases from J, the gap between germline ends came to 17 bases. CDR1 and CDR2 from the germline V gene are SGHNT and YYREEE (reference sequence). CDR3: CASGHLEGATDTQYF. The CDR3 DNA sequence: TGTGCCAGCGGACATCTGGAGGGAGCCACAGATACGCAGTATTTT.

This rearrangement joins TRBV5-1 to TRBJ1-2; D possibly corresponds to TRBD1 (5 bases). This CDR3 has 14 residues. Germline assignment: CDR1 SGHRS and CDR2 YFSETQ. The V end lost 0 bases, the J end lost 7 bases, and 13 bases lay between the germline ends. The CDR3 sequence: CASSLDAGSGGYTF. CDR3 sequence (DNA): TGCGCCAGCAGCTTGGATGCAGGGTCGGGTGGCTACACCTTC.

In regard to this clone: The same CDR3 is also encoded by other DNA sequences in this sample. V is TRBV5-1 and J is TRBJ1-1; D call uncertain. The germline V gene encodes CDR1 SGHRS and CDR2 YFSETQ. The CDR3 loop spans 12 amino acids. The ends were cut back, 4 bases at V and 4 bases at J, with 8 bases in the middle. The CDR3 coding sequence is TGCGCCAGCAGCGAGGGAGGCACTGAAGCTTTCTTT. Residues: CASSEGGTEAFF.

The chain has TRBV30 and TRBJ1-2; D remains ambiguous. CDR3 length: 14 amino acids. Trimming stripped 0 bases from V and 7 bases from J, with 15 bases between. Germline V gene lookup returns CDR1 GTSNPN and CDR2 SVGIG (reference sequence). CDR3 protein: CAWSVLTGGSGYTF. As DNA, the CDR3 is TGTGCCTGGAGTGTACTAACCGGAGGGAGTGGCTACACCTTC.

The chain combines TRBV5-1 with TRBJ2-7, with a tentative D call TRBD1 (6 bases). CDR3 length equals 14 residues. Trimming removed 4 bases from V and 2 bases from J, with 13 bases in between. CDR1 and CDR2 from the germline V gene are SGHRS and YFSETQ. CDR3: CASSALQGPYEQYF. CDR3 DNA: TGCGCCAGCAGCGCCTTACAGGGTCCCTACGAGCAGTACTTC. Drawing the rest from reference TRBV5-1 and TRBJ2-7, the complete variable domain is KAGVTQTPRYLIKTRGQQVTLSCSPISGHRSVSWYQQTPGQGLQFLFEYFSETQRNKGNFPGRFSGRQFSNSRSEMNVSTLELGDSALYLCASSALQGPYEQYFGPGTRLTVT.

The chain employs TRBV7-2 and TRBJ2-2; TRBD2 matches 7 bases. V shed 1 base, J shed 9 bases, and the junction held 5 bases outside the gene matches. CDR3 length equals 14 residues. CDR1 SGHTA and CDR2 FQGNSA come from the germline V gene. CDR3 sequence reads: CASSLVGRDRELFF. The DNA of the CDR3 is TGTGCCAGCAGCTTAGTGGGGAGGGACCGGGAGCTGTTTTTT. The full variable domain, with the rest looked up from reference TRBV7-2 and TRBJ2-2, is GAGVSQSPSNKVTEKGKDVELRCDPISGHTALYWYRQSLGQGLEFLIYFQGNSAPDKSGLPSDRFSAERTGGSVSTLTIQRTQQEDSAVYLCASSLVGRDRELFFGEGSRLTVL.

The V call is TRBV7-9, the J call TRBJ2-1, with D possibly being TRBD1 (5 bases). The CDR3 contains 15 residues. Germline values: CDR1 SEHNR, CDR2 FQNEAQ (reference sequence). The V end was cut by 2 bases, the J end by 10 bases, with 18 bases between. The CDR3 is CASSLQGLGVWEQFF. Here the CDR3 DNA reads TGTGCCAGCAGCTTACAGGGTTTAGGAGTATGGGAGCAGTTCTTC.

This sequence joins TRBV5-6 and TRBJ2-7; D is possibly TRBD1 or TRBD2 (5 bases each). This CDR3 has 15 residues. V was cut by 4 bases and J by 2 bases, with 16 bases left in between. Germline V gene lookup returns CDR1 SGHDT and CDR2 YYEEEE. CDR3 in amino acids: CASSRRDGQAYEQYF. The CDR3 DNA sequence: TGTGCCAGCAGCCGAAGGGACGGACAAGCCTACGAGCAGTACTTC.